This TCR beta chain was sequenced during a study of blood T cell repertoires in COVID-19. The overall study: From the United States, Italy and Spain came samples of acute and convalescent COVID-19.

V was clipped by 3 bases and J by 4 bases, with 13 bases between them. Germline assignment: CDR1 MDHEN and CDR2 SYDVKM. The CDR3 runs to 15 residues. Original analysis: Amplified reference gene primers provided the basis for estimating nucleated cell counts. Clones were sequenced by immunoSEQ multiplex PCR, and TCRdb holds only the in-frame ones, with some missing. Clone size and the V and J calls come from that table; the DNA yielded D and trimming. The sample holds 90,000 to 100,000 clones, 70% to 85% seen once. This clonotype originated in a man between 65 and 85 years old with acute or convalescent COVID-19. The specimen was peripheral blood. The J gene is TRBJ1-3, the V gene TRBV28, with D tentatively TRBD1 (5 bases). The CDR3 sequence is CASSLGGLGGNTIYF. The CDR3 nucleotides are TGTGCCAGCAGTTTGGGGGGGTTGGGGGGAAACACCATATATTTT.